What follows is one TCR beta chain and its context. Its antigen is undetermined. The data derive from a study of cytomegalovirus exposure and HLA in healthy donors. The PCR employed 60 Vbeta primers together with 13 Jbeta primers. This table comes from immunoSEQ multiplex PCR, and its TCRdb copy is limited to in-frame clones, with some not included. Of 100,000 or so clones in the sample, roughly 13% were seen once. Findings and limits, study-wide: The dataset shows that most TCR sequences were rare, while some public TCRs occurred in many donors.

The germline gives CDR1 MNHNY, CDR2 SVGAGI (reference sequence). The CDR3 runs to 15 residues. V was cut by 0 bases and J by 4 bases, with 9 bases left in between. The sample taken for sequencing was PBMCs. The genes are TRBV6-6 and TRBJ1-4, with unresolved D. The source is a man aged 35 to 55 in good health and CMV-seropositive. This CDR3 is CASSYSGRVNEKLFF. CDR3 in DNA: TGTGCCAGCAGTTACTCTGGTCGCGTTAATGAAAAACTGTTTTTT.